The 9 T cell receptor beta chains presented below share a single source sample, sequenced in a study of T cell changes during pregnancy in multiple sclerosis (dated by TCRdb to about 2019). The library came from the immunoSEQ multiplex PCR assay. TCRdb holds this immuneACCESS table with in-frame rearrangements only. Some clones are missing; in checked studies, unresolved V genes explain under half, and the rest has no known cause. The sample includes 20,000 to 25,000 clones, with 75% to 90% observed a single time. Of the sample, approximately 6.9% falls within the top ten clones. The material was CD8+ T cells from peripheral blood mononuclear cells, obtained in the first trimester of pregnancy. These TCRs come from a female donor with multiple sclerosis, enrolled in a pregnancy study.

CDR3 nucleotides: TGTGCCACCAGCAGAGCTGACAGAGCTTTGGAGACCCAGTACTTC. This sequence encodes CATSRADRALETQYF. The chain carries TRBV15 and TRBJ2-5; D perhaps matches TRBD1 (5 bases). The germline V gene has CDR1 LNHNV and CDR2 YYDKDF (reference sequence). The V end lost 1 base, the J end lost 5 bases, and 14 bases lay between the germline ends. The CDR3 is 15 amino acids.

The chain couples TRBV5-4 to TRBJ2-1, with 7 bases identical to TRBD2. V was clipped by 4 bases and J by 6 bases; unmatched bases: 7. Germline loops: CDR1 SGHNT, CDR2 YYREEE (reference sequence). This CDR3 has 14 residues. The CDR3 bases are TGTGCCAGCAGCAAAGCCGGGACTACCAATGAGCAGTTCTTC. Its protein product is CASSKAGTTNEQFF. The complete variable domain, with remaining parts taken from reference TRBV5-4 and TRBJ2-1, reads ETGVTQSPTHLIKTRGQQVTLRCSSQSGHNTVSWYQQALGQGPQFIFQYYREEENGRGNFPPRFSGLQFPNYSSELNVNALELDDSALYLCASSKAGTTNEQFFGPGTRLTVL.

This clone came up a few times. The chain is built from TRBV11-2 and TRBJ2-1; no reliable D call. V was clipped by 7 bases and J by 5 bases, with 15 bases between them. Germline CDR1 reads SGHAT; CDR2 reads FQNNGV. The length of the CDR3 is 14 residues. The CDR3 loop is CASTLKEIHNEQFF. The CDR3 nucleotides read TGTGCCAGCACCCTTAAGGAGATCCACAATGAGCAGTTCTTC.

This chain connects TRBV18 to TRBJ2-3; the match to TRBD2 covers 9 bases. This CDR3 spans 19 amino acids. Germline CDR1 is KGHSH and CDR2 is LQKENI. The V segment lost 2 bases and the J segment 1 base; nucleotides outside the gene matches: 13. As DNA, the CDR3 is TGTGCCAGCTCACCAGGGGGTAGCGGGAGCTTTCGGGGCACAGATACGCAGTATTTT. The encoded protein is CASSPGGSGSFRGTDTQYF.

V is TRBV2 and J is TRBJ2-1; 12 bases align to TRBD2. V gave up 6 bases and J gave up 9 bases; unmatched junction bases: 9. This CDR3 has 15 residues. The germline CDR1 and CDR2 sequences are SNHLY and FYNNEI. CDR3 nucleotides: TGTGCCAGCAGACTGACTAGCGGGAGTGTAGGTGAGCAGTTCTTC. This translates into CASRLTSGSVGEQFF.

The chain links TRBV9 to TRBJ2-3; 10 bases are shared with TRBD2. This CDR3 is 15 amino acids long. Germline V CDR1 and CDR2: SGDLS, YYNGEE. Trimming took 2 bases from V and 4 from J; bases not matched to a gene: 4. Written as DNA, the CDR3 is TGTGCCAGCAGCGTGAGCGGGAGGGCACCAGATACGCAGTATTTT. It encodes CASSVSGRAPDTQYF.

The chain joins TRBV27 to TRBJ2-1, with D possibly TRBD1 on 6 matching bases. V lost 4 bases to trimming and J lost 10 bases, with 17 bases between them. This CDR3 spans 14 amino acids. In germline, CDR1 is MNHEY, CDR2 SMNVEV (reference sequence). The CDR3: CASSWAPAGVEQFF. CDR3 in DNA: TGTGCCAGCAGTTGGGCACCGGCAGGGGTGGAGCAGTTCTTC.

This clone was counted once. The chain is built from TRBV29-1 and TRBJ2-7, with D unclear. Trimming removed 6 bases at V and 6 bases at J, with 6 bases between. Germline V lookup: CDR1 SQVTM, CDR2 ANQGSEA. This CDR3 region has 9 residues. The CDR3 DNA sequence: TGCAGCGTCGTCTGCGAGCAGTACTTC. Protein sequence: CSVVCEQYF.

The gene calls are TRBV11-3 and TRBJ2-3; D not certain. The CDR3 sequence is 12 residues long. Germline values: CDR1 SGHNT, CDR2 YENEEA. Trimming took 1 base from V and 4 from J, leaving 3 bases between them. CDR3 in amino acids: CASSLGADTQYF. In nucleotides, the CDR3 is TGTGCCAGCAGCTTAGGCGCAGATACGCAGTATTTT.